The rows below give T cell receptor beta chains drawn from one sample of a study of metastatic and nonmetastatic thyroid tumors. TCRdb re-called the PCR reads via MiXCR. The sample lists some 28,000 clones; around a sixth were seen once. The sequenced sample consisted of blood. The receptor set was obtained from a female donor with papillary thyroid cancer or a benign thyroid nodule (not recorded which). Some clones in this sample may be carry-over from other donors' samples. The CDR3 runs from the conserved cysteine through the conserved F or W. Each record gives: V gene, clone size, CDR3 length, D gene, J gene, CDR3 DNA, CDR3 protein. D genes are given only for firm matches. Clone size is stated in some rows and not others, as once, few, many or a class when expanded.

V gene: TRBV6-1
clone size: few
CDR3 length: 15
D gene: TRBD2
J gene: TRBJ2-1
CDR3 DNA: TGTGCCAGCAGCCGACTAGCGGGAGCGCCCCGTGAGCAGTTCTTC
CDR3 protein: CASSRLAGAPREQFF

V gene: TRBV28
clone size: few
CDR3 length: 13
D gene: TRBD2
J gene: TRBJ2-3
CDR3 DNA: TGTGCCAGCAGGGGACTAGCCACAGATACGCAGTATTTT
CDR3 protein: CASRGLATDTQYF

V gene: TRBV5-6
clone size: many
CDR3 length: 13
D gene: .
J gene: TRBJ2-7
CDR3 DNA: TGTGCCAGCAGCTTGGACAGGACCTACGAGCAGTACTTC
CDR3 protein: CASSLDRTYEQYF

V gene: TRBV6-1
clone size: few
CDR3 length: 14
D gene: .
J gene: TRBJ2-2
CDR3 DNA: TGTGCCAGCAATAAACAGGGGGGGGCCGGGGAGCTGTTTTTC
CDR3 protein: CASNKQGGAGELFF

V gene: TRBV6-2/TRBV6-3
clone size: many
CDR3 length: 15
D gene: .
J gene: TRBJ2-5
CDR3 DNA: TGTGCCAGATCGTCTTGTTCAGCGCGACAAGAGACCCAGTACTTC
CDR3 protein: CARSSCSARQETQYF

V gene: TRBV5-1
clone size: .
CDR3 length: 17
D gene: .
J gene: TRBJ1-1
CDR3 DNA: TGCGCCAGCAGCTTGCATGCTCGGATCAGGATGAACACTGAAGCTTTCTTT
CDR3 protein: CASSLHARIRMNTEAFF

V gene: TRBV27
clone size: many
CDR3 length: 15
D gene: TRBD2
J gene: TRBJ2-1
CDR3 DNA: TGTGCCAGCAGTGTACTAGCGGCCTCCTACAATGAGCAGTTCTTC
CDR3 protein: CASSVLAASYNEQFF

V gene: TRBV2
clone size: many
CDR3 length: 14
D gene: .
J gene: TRBJ2-5
CDR3 DNA: TGTGCCAGCAGTGATCCACAGGGCGACGAGACCCAGTACTTC
CDR3 protein: CASSDPQGDETQYF

V gene: TRBV7-3
clone size: many
CDR3 length: 14
D gene: .
J gene: TRBJ2-7
CDR3 DNA: TGTGCCAGCAGCTTACTAGGGGGGGCTGGCGAGCAGTACTTC
CDR3 protein: CASSLLGGAGEQYF

V gene: TRBV28
clone size: many
CDR3 length: 14
D gene: .
J gene: TRBJ1-5
CDR3 DNA: TGTGCCAGCAGTTCCAGACTTAGCAATCAGCCCCAGCATTTT
CDR3 protein: CASSSRLSNQPQHF

V gene: TRBV7-3
clone size: many
CDR3 length: 13
D gene: .
J gene: TRBJ2-7
CDR3 DNA: TGTGCCAGCAGTACAGGGTTGGGCTCCGAGCAGTACTTC
CDR3 protein: CASSTGLGSEQYF

V gene: TRBV24-1
clone size: once
CDR3 length: 17
D gene: .
J gene: TRBJ2-2
CDR3 DNA: TGTGCCACCAGTTACCAAACTGGTCGGGGAAACACCGGGGAGCTGTTTTTT
CDR3 protein: CATSYQTGRGNTGELFF

V gene: TRBV29-1
clone size: many
CDR3 length: 14
D gene: .
J gene: TRBJ2-1
CDR3 DNA: TGCAGCGTTGAAGGGGGCAGCAGCCCCCGGGAGCAGTTCTTC
CDR3 protein: CSVEGGSSPREQFF

V gene: TRBV5-4
clone size: many
CDR3 length: 13
D gene: TRBD2
J gene: TRBJ2-7
CDR3 DNA: TGTGCCAGCAGCTACGGGACTAGCTACGAGCAGTACTTC
CDR3 protein: CASSYGTSYEQYF

V gene: TRBV7-6
clone size: many
CDR3 length: 14
D gene: .
J gene: TRBJ1-4
CDR3 DNA: TGTGCCAGCAGCTTATTTGGCAGGGCTGAAAAACTGTTTTTT
CDR3 protein: CASSLFGRAEKLFF

V gene: TRBV4-1
clone size: medium-sized
CDR3 length: 16
D gene: TRBD1
J gene: TRBJ2-7
CDR3 DNA: TGCGCCAGCAGCCAAGAACCCGGGACAGGGGGTTACGAGCAGTACTTC
CDR3 protein: CASSQEPGTGGYEQYF

V gene: TRBV12-3/TRBV12-4
clone size: many
CDR3 length: 13
D gene: .
J gene: TRBJ1-5
CDR3 DNA: TGTGCCAGCAGTTTAGCGTGGGATCAGCCCCAGCATTTT
CDR3 protein: CASSLAWDQPQHF

V gene: TRBV5-6
clone size: .
CDR3 length: 17
D gene: TRBD1
J gene: TRBJ2-4
CDR3 DNA: TGTGCCAGCAGCTCCTTCGACAGGGTGTGGGCCAAAAACATTCAGTACTTC
CDR3 protein: CASSSFDRVWAKNIQYF

V gene: TRBV6-6
clone size: many
CDR3 length: 18
D gene: TRBD1
J gene: TRBJ1-1
CDR3 DNA: TGTGCCAGCAGTTACGGGTTCGGTTCGGGACAGGGAAAGGATAAAGCTTTCTTT
CDR3 protein: CASSYGFGSGQGKDKAFF

V gene: TRBV30
clone size: many
CDR3 length: 14
D gene: TRBD2
J gene: TRBJ2-1
CDR3 DNA: TGTGCCTGGAGCCCTAGCGGGAGGGGTTATGAGCAGTTCTTC
CDR3 protein: CAWSPSGRGYEQFF

V gene: TRBV9
clone size: many
CDR3 length: 15
D gene: TRBD2
J gene: TRBJ2-1
CDR3 DNA: TGTGCCAGCAGCGTACTAGCGGGAAGGGACAATGAGCAGTTCTTC
CDR3 protein: CASSVLAGRDNEQFF

V gene: TRBV2
clone size: many
CDR3 length: 15
D gene: TRBD1
J gene: TRBJ2-5
CDR3 DNA: TGTGCCAGCAGCGCGCGGACAGGGGGCAGAGAGACCCAGTACTTC
CDR3 protein: CASSARTGGRETQYF

V gene: TRBV6-1
clone size: many
CDR3 length: 15
D gene: TRBD2
J gene: TRBJ2-1
CDR3 DNA: TGTGCCAGCAGTGACGGGACTAGCGGGAGGGGTGAGCAGTTCTTC
CDR3 protein: CASSDGTSGRGEQFF

V gene: TRBV9
clone size: .
CDR3 length: 15
D gene: .
J gene: TRBJ2-7
CDR3 DNA: TGTGCCAGCAGCGTTTCGGGCGGAGGAACCTACGGGAAGTACTTC
CDR3 protein: CASSVSGGGTYGKYF

V gene: TRBV7-9
clone size: many
CDR3 length: 14
D gene: .
J gene: TRBJ1-4
CDR3 DNA: TGTGCCAGCAGCCCAGGGAACTCTAATGAAAAACTGTTTTTT
CDR3 protein: CASSPGNSNEKLFF

V gene: TRBV6-4
clone size: .
CDR3 length: 16
D gene: TRBD2
J gene: TRBJ2-1
CDR3 DNA: TGTGCCAGCATCGACGAGGTTGCTAGCGGGGCCAATGAGCAGTTCTTC
CDR3 protein: CASIDEVASGANEQFF

V gene: TRBV2
clone size: many
CDR3 length: 14
D gene: .
J gene: TRBJ2-7
CDR3 DNA: TGTGCCAGCAGTGGCGAGGCGAGGCCCTACGAGCAGTACTTC
CDR3 protein: CASSGEARPYEQYF

V gene: TRBV2
clone size: many
CDR3 length: 15
D gene: .
J gene: TRBJ2-1
CDR3 DNA: TGTGCCAGCAGTGACGGAGGGGCCCGGCCCGATGAGCAGTTCTTC
CDR3 protein: CASSDGGARPDEQFF

V gene: TRBV5-1
clone size: many
CDR3 length: 11
D gene: .
J gene: TRBJ2-5
CDR3 DNA: TGCGCCAGCAGCTTGGAAGAGACCGAGTACTTC
CDR3 protein: CASSLEETEYF

V gene: TRBV5-1
clone size: many
CDR3 length: 14
D gene: TRBD2
J gene: TRBJ2-3
CDR3 DNA: TGCGCCAGCAGCGGGAGGGCTTTCACAGATACGCAGTATTTT
CDR3 protein: CASSGRAFTDTQYF

V gene: TRBV12-3/TRBV12-4
clone size: .
CDR3 length: 20
D gene: TRBD1
J gene: TRBJ1-5
CDR3 DNA: TGTGCCAGCAGTTTAGCGCCGACAGGGTTGTTCAGTAGTGGCAATCAGCCCCAGCATTTT
CDR3 protein: CASSLAPTGLFSSGNQPQHF

V gene: TRBV3-1
clone size: .
CDR3 length: 13
D gene: .
J gene: TRBJ2-2
CDR3 DNA: TGTGCCGGCAGCAAGCTGTCTAACGGGGAGCCGTTTTTT
CDR3 protein: CAGSKLSNGEPFF

V gene: TRBV5-1
clone size: .
CDR3 length: 16
D gene: .
J gene: TRBJ2-2
CDR3 DNA: TGCGCCAGCAGCTTGAACGTAGCGGCACGCACCGGGGAGCTGTTTTTT
CDR3 protein: CASSLNVAARTGELFF

V gene: TRBV12-3/TRBV12-4
clone size: medium-sized
CDR3 length: 12
D gene: TRBD1
J gene: TRBJ1-5
CDR3 DNA: TGTGCCAGCAGTTTGGACAGGCGGACCCCGCATTTT
CDR3 protein: CASSLDRRTPHF

V gene: TRBV5-1
clone size: medium-sized
CDR3 length: 19
D gene: TRBD2
J gene: TRBJ2-3
CDR3 DNA: TGCGCCAGCAGCACCTGGACTAGCGGGAGGCCCTCTAGCACAGATACGCAGTATTTT
CDR3 protein: CASSTWTSGRPSSTDTQYF

V gene: TRBV6-1
clone size: .
CDR3 length: 16
D gene: .
J gene: TRBJ2-5
CDR3 DNA: TGTGCCATCAGTGAAGCCTTGCGACAGGAGGGAGAGACCCAGTACTTC
CDR3 protein: CAISEALRQEGETQYF

V gene: TRBV27
clone size: many
CDR3 length: 14
D gene: .
J gene: TRBJ2-7
CDR3 DNA: TGTGCCAGCAGTCCTCAGGGATCTCCGCACGAGCAGTACTTC
CDR3 protein: CASSPQGSPHEQYF

V gene: TRBV2
clone size: many
CDR3 length: 13
D gene: .
J gene: TRBJ1-2
CDR3 DNA: TGTGCCAGCAGTGAAGGCCAGAACTATGGCTACACCTTC
CDR3 protein: CASSEGQNYGYTF

V gene: TRBV3-1
clone size: many
CDR3 length: 17
D gene: TRBD2
J gene: TRBJ2-7
CDR3 DNA: TGTGCCAGCAGCCGGGGGACTAGCGGGAGTTCGTACTTCGAGCAGTACTTC
CDR3 protein: CASSRGTSGSSYFEQYF

V gene: TRBV5-1
clone size: .
CDR3 length: 13
D gene: .
J gene: TRBJ1-1
CDR3 DNA: TGCGCCAGCAGCTTTGGGGGGGAGTCTGAAGCTTTCTTT
CDR3 protein: CASSFGGESEAFF

V gene: TRBV11-2
clone size: many
CDR3 length: 15
D gene: TRBD2
J gene: TRBJ2-1
CDR3 DNA: TGTGCCAGCAGCCCCCGGACTAGCGGGGGCAATGAGCAGTTCTTC
CDR3 protein: CASSPRTSGGNEQFF

V gene: TRBV19
clone size: few
CDR3 length: 15
D gene: .
J gene: TRBJ2-2
CDR3 DNA: TGTGCCATTACCCCACAGGGGGGGGTGACCGGGGATCTGTTTTTT
CDR3 protein: CAITPQGGVTGDLFF

V gene: TRBV28
clone size: many
CDR3 length: 15
D gene: TRBD2
J gene: TRBJ2-1
CDR3 DNA: TGTGCCAGCAGGATAACTAGCGACCACTACAATGAGCAGTTCTTC
CDR3 protein: CASRITSDHYNEQFF